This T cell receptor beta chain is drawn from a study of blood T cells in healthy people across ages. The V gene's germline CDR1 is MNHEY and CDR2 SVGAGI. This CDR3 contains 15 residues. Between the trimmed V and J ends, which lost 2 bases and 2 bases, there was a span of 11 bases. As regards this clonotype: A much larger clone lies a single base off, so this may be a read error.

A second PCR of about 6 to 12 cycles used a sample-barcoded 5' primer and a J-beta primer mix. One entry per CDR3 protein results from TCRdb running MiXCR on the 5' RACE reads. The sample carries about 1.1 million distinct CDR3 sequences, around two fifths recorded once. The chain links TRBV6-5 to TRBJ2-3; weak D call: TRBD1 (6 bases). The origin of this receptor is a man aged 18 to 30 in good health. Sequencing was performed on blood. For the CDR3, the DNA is TGTGCCAGCAGTTACCCGAGGGGGACCACAGATACGCAGTATTTT. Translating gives CASSYPRGTTDTQYF.